The rows below give T cell receptor beta chains drawn from one sample of a study of blood T cell repertoires in COVID-19. TCRdb's copy holds only in-frame clones and misses some; the assay was immunoSEQ multiplex PCR. The sample lists roughly 70,000 clones, 88% occurring once. The sequencing sample was made of peripheral blood. The receptors were sampled from a human donor in a cohort sampled during active COVID-19. CDR3s leave out the opening cysteine and the closing phenylalanine or tryptophan. Fields, in order: J gene, V gene, CDR3 protein.

>TRBJ1-6|TRBV28
ASSFQGLSLARNSPLH
>TRBJ2-3|TRBV5-1
ASSTGLAGGSDTQY
>TRBJ1-5|TRBV28
ASSPYIRSNQPQH
>TRBJ2-7|TRBV19
ASSTGQGAYEQY
>TRBJ2-1|TRBV27
ASSLGDRGNEQF
>TRBJ2-1|TRBV28
ASTGSRGSYNEQF
>TRBJ2-1|TRBV5-1
ASSVISYNEQF
>TRBJ2-4|TRBV5-4
ASSLGGLAGGQNIQY
>TRBJ2-1|TRBV19
ASSDRSAYNEQF
>TRBJ2-3|TRBV6-5
ASAGGGTDTQY
>TRBJ2-1|TRBV7-7
ASTSKEWDRGNEQF
>TRBJ2-1|TRBV5-4
ASSAQSGYNEQF
>TRBJ2-1|TRBV14
ASSPYSGVTNEQF
>TRBJ2-4|TRBV5-1
ASSHDGTVSRAKNIQY
>TRBJ2-3|TRBV7-2
ASASGSWTDTQY
>TRBJ1-3|TRBV2
ASSDPRVVSNTIY
>TRBJ1-5|TRBV6-1
ASSEAVRNQPQH
>TRBJ2-1|TRBV5-6
ASSRRLATYNEQF
>TRBJ2-5|TRBV19
ASSIDLAVWGGTQY
>TRBJ2-1|TRBV29-1
SVVGGLAGEGSYNEQF
>TRBJ2-1|TRBV7-2
ASSSQRGGNEQF
>TRBJ2-2|TRBV10-3
ATGFIQGVTGELF